This TCR beta chain is from a study of sequential checkpoint blockade in melanoma. This CDR3 is built from 15 residues. Germline V CDR1 and CDR2: LNHDA, SQIVND (reference sequence). Deletions cut 2 bases from V and 4 bases from J, with 14 bases between. Assay used: immunoSEQ multiplex PCR; TCRdb lists only in-frame clones, some missing. The sample records over 10,000 clones, around 69% being singletons. Treatment in this sample: randomized to nivolumab then ipilimumab (arm A) or the reverse (arm B). The starting material was CD8+ T cells sorted from blood (inferred from file names), obtained from a patient given nivolumab and ipilimumab in sequence. The TCR sequence derives from a human patient with melanoma. Some clones in this sample may be carry-over from other donors' samples. The rearrangement links TRBV19 to TRBJ1-1; D perhaps matches TRBD1 (6 bases). The CDR3 here is CASSIRAGAFTEAFF. The CDR3, as DNA: TGTGCCAGTAGTATAAGGGCAGGGGCGTTCACTGAAGCTTTCTTT.